Included here is one T cell receptor (beta chain) sequence, with context. This record belongs to a study of blood T cell repertoires in COVID-19. Study at large: Collection of acute and convalescent COVID-19 samples took place in the United States, Italy and Spain. The cDNA or gDNA used as material had been derived from T cells, B-cell-depleted T cells, or PBMCs.

The CDR3 has 14 amino acids. The V gene's germline CDR1 is LNHDA and CDR2 SQIVND (reference sequence). V was clipped by 3 bases and J by 5 bases, with 13 bases between them. Original analysis: Amplified reference gene primers provided the basis for estimating nucleated cell counts. Data came from immunoSEQ multiplex PCR; TCRdb stores just in-frame clones and leaves some out. V and J calls and clone size are given by that table; D and trimming were obtained from the DNA. The data hold approximately 150,000 clones, with approximately 86% observed a single time. The clonotype originates from a man aged 65 to 79 with acute or convalescent COVID-19. Material for sequencing was peripheral blood. The chain combines TRBV19 with TRBJ1-2; D uncertain. The CDR3 sequence: CASSIPPAGYGYTF. The CDR3 nucleotides are TGTGCCAGTAGTATTCCCCCCGCCGGGTATGGCTACACCTTC.